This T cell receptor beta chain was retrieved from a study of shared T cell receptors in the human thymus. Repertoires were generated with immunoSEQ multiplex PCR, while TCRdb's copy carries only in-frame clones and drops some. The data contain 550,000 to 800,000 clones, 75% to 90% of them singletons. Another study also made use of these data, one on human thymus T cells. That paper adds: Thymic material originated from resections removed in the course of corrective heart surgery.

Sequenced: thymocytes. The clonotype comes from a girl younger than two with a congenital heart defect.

CDR3: CASSRSLDRNNTEAFF. In nucleotides, the CDR3 is TGCGCCAGCAGCCGCTCGCTTGACAGAAATAACACTGAAGCTTTCTTT. The J gene is TRBJ1-1, the V gene TRBV4-3; TRBD1 is a possible D gene (5 bases). Trimming took off 4 bases at V and 2 bases at J, with 17 bases between the two ends. This CDR3 region has 16 residues. Germline V gene data show CDR1 as LGHNA and CDR2 as YSLEER.